Given below is one T cell receptor (beta chain) in context. Its cognate antigen is unknown. The data are from a study of cytomegalovirus exposure and HLA in healthy donors. Study overall: There were 65 million to 85 million unique TCRs (from HLA-typed donors) in an early data release. Whole-study results and caveats: Through in vitro validation, three CMV-associated chains were shown to be specific for CMV antigens.

Germline CDR1 SGHTA, CDR2 FQGTGA. CDR3 length equals 14 residues. Trimming cost V 2 bases and J 8 bases; bases outside gene matches: 6. It was with 60 Vbeta and 13 Jbeta primers that the PCR ran. Some clones are missing from TCRdb's copy, which holds only in-frame ones; the method was immunoSEQ multiplex PCR. The repertoire holds some 120,000 clones, with over 60% as singletons. This TCR derives from a human donor in good health. The sequencing sample was made of PBMCs. This sequence joins TRBV7-3 and TRBJ2-1, with 7 bases matching TRBD2. This CDR3 reads CASSLVSGGYEQFF. The CDR3 DNA follows: TGTGCCAGCAGCTTAGTCTCGGGAGGCTATGAGCAGTTCTTC.